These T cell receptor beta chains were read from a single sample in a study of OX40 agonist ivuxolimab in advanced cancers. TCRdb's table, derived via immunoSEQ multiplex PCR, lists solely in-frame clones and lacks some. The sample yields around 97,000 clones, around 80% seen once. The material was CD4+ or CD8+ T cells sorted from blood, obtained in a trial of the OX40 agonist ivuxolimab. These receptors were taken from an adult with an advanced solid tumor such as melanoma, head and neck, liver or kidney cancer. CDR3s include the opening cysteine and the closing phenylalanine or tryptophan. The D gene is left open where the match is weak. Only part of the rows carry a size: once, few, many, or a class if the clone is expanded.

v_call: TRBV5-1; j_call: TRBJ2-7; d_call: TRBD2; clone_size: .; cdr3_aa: CASSLVGSSGSYEQYF; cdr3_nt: TGCGCCAGCAGCTTGGTAGGGTCTAGCGGAAGTTACGAGCAGTACTTC
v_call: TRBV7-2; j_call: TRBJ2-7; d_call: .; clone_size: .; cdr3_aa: CASSLATGNYEQYF; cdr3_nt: TGTGCCAGCAGCTTAGCGACGGGAAACTACGAGCAGTACTTC
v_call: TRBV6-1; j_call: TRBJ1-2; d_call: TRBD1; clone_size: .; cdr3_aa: CASRQGDGYTF; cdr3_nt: TGTGCCAGCAGACAGGGGGATGGCTACACCTTC
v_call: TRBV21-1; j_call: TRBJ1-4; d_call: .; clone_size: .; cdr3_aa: CASSKVIGGAGGNEKLFF; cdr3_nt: TGTGCCAGCAGCAAAGTGATAGGGGGAGCAGGGGGTAATGAAAAACTGTTTTTT
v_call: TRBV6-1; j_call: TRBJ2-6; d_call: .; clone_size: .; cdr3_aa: CASSAQGGSGANVLTF; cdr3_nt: TGTGCCAGCAGTGCTCAGGGGGGATCTGGGGCCAACGTCCTGACTTTC
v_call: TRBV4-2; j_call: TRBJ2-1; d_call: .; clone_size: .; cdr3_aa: CASSQESLGGAGNEQFF; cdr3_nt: TGTGCCAGCAGCCAAGAGTCACTTGGGGGAGCCGGGAATGAGCAGTTCTTC
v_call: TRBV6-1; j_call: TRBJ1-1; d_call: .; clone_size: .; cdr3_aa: CASKRGLDTEAFF; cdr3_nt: TGTGCCAGCAAAAGGGGATTAGACACTGAAGCTTTCTTT
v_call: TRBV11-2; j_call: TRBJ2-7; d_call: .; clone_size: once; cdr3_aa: CASSLSGTRSSYEQYF; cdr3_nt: TGTGCCAGCAGCCTTTCCGGGACAAGGAGCTCCTACGAGCAGTACTTC
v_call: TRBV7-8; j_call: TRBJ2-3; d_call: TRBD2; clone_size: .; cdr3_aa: CASRYSSGRVKDTQYF; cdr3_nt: TGTGCCAGCAGATATTCTAGCGGTCGAGTCAAGGATACGCAGTATTTT
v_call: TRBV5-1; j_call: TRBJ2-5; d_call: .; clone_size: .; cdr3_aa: CASSLTGFETQYF; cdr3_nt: TGCGCCAGCAGCTTGACAGGGTTCGAGACCCAGTACTTC
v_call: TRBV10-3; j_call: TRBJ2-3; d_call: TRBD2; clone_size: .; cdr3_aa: CAISALGLANTDTQYF; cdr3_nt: TGTGCCATCAGCGCCCTCGGACTAGCGAACACAGATACGCAGTATTTT
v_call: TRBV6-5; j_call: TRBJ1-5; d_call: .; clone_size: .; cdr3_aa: CASRGGESNQPQHF; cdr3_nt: TGTGCCAGCCGGGGAGGGGAGAGCAATCAGCCCCAGCATTTT
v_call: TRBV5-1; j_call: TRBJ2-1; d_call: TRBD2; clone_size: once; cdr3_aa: CASSSSAPGLAGNDEQFF; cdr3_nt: TGCGCCAGCAGCTCCTCAGCCCCGGGACTAGCGGGGAACGATGAGCAGTTCTTC
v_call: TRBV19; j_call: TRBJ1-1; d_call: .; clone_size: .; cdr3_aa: CASSMWGQMNTEAFF; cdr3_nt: TGTGCCAGTAGTATGTGGGGCCAAATGAACACTGAAGCTTTCTTT
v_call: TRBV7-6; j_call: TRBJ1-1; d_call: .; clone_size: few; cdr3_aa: CASSLGGGTEAFF; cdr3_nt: TGTGCCAGCAGCTTAGGGGGAGGCACTGAAGCTTTCTTT
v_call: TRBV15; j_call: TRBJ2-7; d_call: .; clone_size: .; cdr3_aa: CATSGKQGAYEQYF; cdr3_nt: TGTGCCACCAGCGGAAAACAGGGCGCCTACGAGCAGTACTTC
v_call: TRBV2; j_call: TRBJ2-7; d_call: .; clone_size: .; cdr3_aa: CASSETVGEQYF; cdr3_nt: TGTGCCAGCAGCGAAACAGTGGGCGAGCAGTACTTC
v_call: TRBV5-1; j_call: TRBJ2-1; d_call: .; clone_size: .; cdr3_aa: CASSSSTGNNEQFF; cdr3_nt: TGCGCCAGCAGCTCGTCGACTGGAAACAATGAGCAGTTCTTC
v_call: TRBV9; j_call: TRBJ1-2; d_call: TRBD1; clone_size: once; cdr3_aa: CASSVKDRGAYGYTF; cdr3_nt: TGTGCCAGCAGCGTTAAAGACAGGGGAGCCTATGGCTACACCTTC
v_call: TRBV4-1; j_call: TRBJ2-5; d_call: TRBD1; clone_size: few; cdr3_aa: CASSQEPTGGGETQYF; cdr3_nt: TGCGCCAGCAGCCAAGAGCCGACAGGGGGCGGGGAGACCCAGTACTTC
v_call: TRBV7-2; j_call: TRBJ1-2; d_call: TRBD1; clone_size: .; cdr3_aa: CASRYTGAPYGYTF; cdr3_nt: TGTGCCAGCAGATATACAGGGGCCCCTTATGGCTACACCTTC
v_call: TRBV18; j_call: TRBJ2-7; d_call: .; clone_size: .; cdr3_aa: CASSPRATYEQYF; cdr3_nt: TGTGCCAGCTCACCAAGGGCCACCTACGAGCAGTACTTC
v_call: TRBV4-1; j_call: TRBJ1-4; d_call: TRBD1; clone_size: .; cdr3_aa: CASSHGTGGLATNEKLFF; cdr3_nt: TGCGCCAGCAGCCACGGGACAGGGGGGCTTGCAACTAATGAAAAACTGTTTTTT
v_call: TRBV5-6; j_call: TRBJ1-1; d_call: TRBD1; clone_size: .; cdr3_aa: CASSSRTGENTEAFF; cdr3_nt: TGTGCCAGCAGCTCTCGGACAGGGGAGAACACTGAAGCTTTCTTT
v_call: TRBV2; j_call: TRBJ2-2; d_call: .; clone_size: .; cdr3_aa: CASNVGRTENTGELFF; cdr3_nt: TGTGCCAGCAATGTGGGTAGGACCGAGAACACCGGGGAGCTGTTTTTT
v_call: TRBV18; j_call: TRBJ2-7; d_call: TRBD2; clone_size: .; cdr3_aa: CASSPSTSSYEQYF; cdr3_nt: TGTGCCAGCTCACCATCGACTAGCAGCTACGAGCAGTACTTC
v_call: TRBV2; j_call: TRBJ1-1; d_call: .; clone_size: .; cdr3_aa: CASIRDGFPNTEAFF; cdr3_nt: TGTGCCAGCATAAGGGACGGCTTTCCGAACACTGAAGCTTTCTTT
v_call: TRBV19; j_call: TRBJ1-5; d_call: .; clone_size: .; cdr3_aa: CASSIGGFNQPQHF; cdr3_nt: TGTGCCAGTAGTATAGGGGGGTTCAATCAGCCCCAGCATTTT
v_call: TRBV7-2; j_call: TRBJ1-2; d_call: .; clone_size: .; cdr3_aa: CASSSRGGSNNYGYTF; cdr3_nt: TGTGCCAGCAGCTCCCGAGGGGGGTCCAACAACTATGGCTACACCTTC
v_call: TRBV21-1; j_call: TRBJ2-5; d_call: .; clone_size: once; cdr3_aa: CASSKGRIYQETQYF; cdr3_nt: TGTGCCAGCAGCAAAGGGAGGATCTACCAAGAGACCCAGTACTTC
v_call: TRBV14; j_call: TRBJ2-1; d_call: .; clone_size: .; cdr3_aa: CASSSLLRGFSEQFF; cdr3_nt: TGTGCCAGCAGCTCGCTTCTACGGGGGTTTAGTGAGCAGTTCTTC
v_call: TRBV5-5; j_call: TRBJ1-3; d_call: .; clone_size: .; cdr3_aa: CASSSTGSGNTIYF; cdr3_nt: TGTGCCAGCAGCTCGACAGGCTCTGGAAACACCATATATTTT
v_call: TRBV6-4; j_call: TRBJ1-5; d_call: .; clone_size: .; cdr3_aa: CASSPQAVDQPQHF; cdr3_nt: TGTGCCAGCAGCCCACAGGCGGTCGATCAGCCCCAGCATTTT
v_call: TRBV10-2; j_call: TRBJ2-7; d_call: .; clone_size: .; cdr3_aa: CASGNPYEQYF; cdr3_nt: TGCGCCAGCGGAAACCCCTACGAGCAGTACTTC
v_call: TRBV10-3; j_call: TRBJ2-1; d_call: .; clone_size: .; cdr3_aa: CATLPAREDNEQFF; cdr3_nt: TGTGCCACCCTCCCAGCCCGGGAAGACAATGAGCAGTTCTTC
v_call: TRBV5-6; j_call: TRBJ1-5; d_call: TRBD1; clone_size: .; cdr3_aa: CASSVGQFPLSNQPQHF; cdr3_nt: TGTGCCAGCAGCGTGGGACAGTTTCCCCTTAGCAATCAGCCCCAGCATTTT
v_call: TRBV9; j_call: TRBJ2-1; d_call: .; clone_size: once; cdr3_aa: CASSIAGREQFF; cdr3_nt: TGTGCCAGCAGCATTGCAGGGCGCGAGCAGTTCTTC
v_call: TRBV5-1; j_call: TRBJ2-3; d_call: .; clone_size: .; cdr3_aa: CASSTLPSTDTQYF; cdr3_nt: TGCGCCAGCAGCACCCTACCTAGCACAGATACGCAGTATTTT